This TCR beta chain appears in the sequencing data of a study of cytomegalovirus exposure and HLA in healthy donors. This clone occurred a few times. Its matching antigen is unknown. Study-wide results and limits: The majority of TCR sequences were rare, yet some public TCRs appeared in many donors. When a later analysis was performed, an Asian-associated ancestry cluster reportedly had fewer N-insertions than the approximately 600-donor mean. Cytomegalovirus association was listed for approximately 150 TCR beta chains.

PCR was performed using 60 Vbeta and 13 Jbeta primers. Assay used: immunoSEQ multiplex PCR; TCRdb lists only in-frame clones, some missing. The data contain about 190,000 clones, approximately 84% of them singletons. Trimming took 4 bases from V and 5 from J, leaving 8 bases between them. The CDR3 length is 12 residues. The V gene's germline CDR1 is SGHNT and CDR2 YYREEE (reference sequence). Sequences were obtained from PBMCs. The source is a man aged 50 to 59 in good health and CMV-seronegative. This chain connects TRBV5-4 to TRBJ2-3; no reliable D call. CDR3 residues: CASSQAGDTQYF. The DNA for the CDR3 is TGTGCCAGCAGCCAGGCCGGAGATACGCAGTATTTT. The full variable domain, its missing parts supplied by reference TRBV5-4 and TRBJ2-3, is ETGVTQSPTHLIKTRGQQVTLRCSSQSGHNTVSWYQQALGQGPQFIFQYYREEENGRGNFPPRFSGLQFPNYSSELNVNALELDDSALYLCASSQAGDTQYFGPGTRLTVL.